Shown below are 10 T cell receptor beta chains from a single sample sequenced in a study of cytomegalovirus exposure and HLA in healthy donors. Researchers ran the PCR with 60 Vbeta and 13 Jbeta primers. The method was immunoSEQ multiplex PCR; TCRdb's version includes in-frame clones alone and lacks a portion of them. The sample has 100,000 to 150,000 clones; around 80% are singletons. The sequenced sample consisted of PBMCs. The origin of the receptors is a man aged 45-65 years in good health and CMV-seronegative.

Only a few counts were recorded for this clone. The J gene is TRBJ2-3, the V gene TRBV19; TRBD1 agrees at 10 bases. The germline V gene encodes CDR1 LNHDA and CDR2 SQIVND (reference sequence). CDR3 size: 16 residues. The J segment lost 2 bases and the V segment lost 5 bases, leaving 7 bases of the junction unmatched. The CDR3 sequence: CASSGGTGENTDTQYF. The CDR3 nucleotides are TGTGCCAGTAGTGGGGGGACAGGGGAAAACACAGATACGCAGTATTTT. Full variable domain (rest looked up from reference TRBV19 and TRBJ2-3): DGGITQSPKYLFRKEGQNVTLSCEQNLNHDAMYWYRQDPGQGLRLIYYSQIVNDFQKGDIAEGYSVSREKKESFPLTVTSAQKNPTAFYLCASSGGTGENTDTQYFGPGTRLTVL.

The chain links TRBV6-5 to TRBJ1-2; 8 positions agree with TRBD1. The V and J ends lost 10 bases and 8 bases, in that order; junction bases with no gene match: 15. CDR3 size: 14 residues. The germline V gene encodes CDR1 MNHEY and CDR2 SVGAGI. The CDR3 nucleotides read TGTGCCACCAAAAGGACAGGGAATGATCCGGGCTACACCTTC. It is translated as CATKRTGNDPGYTF.

This clone was seen a few times. The rearrangement links TRBV19 to TRBJ2-7; D possibly corresponds to TRBD1 (6 bases). The CDR3 runs 15 residues. The V gene lost 1 base and the J gene lost 2 bases, with 12 bases spanning the gap. The germline gives CDR1 LNHDA, CDR2 SQIVND (reference sequence). In DNA form, the CDR3 reads TGTGCCAGTAGTATAGTGGGCCGGGACACCTACGAGCAGTACGTC. This translates into CASSIVGRDTYEQYV.

This clone has a handful of counts. V and J are TRBV7-9 and TRBJ1-6, with D perhaps TRBD1 (5 bases). CDR3 size: 12 residues. Looked up from germline, CDR1 is SEHNR and CDR2 is FQNEAQ (reference sequence). Trimming took 6 bases from V and 9 from J, leaving 9 bases between them. CDR3 sequence: CASSSGLSPLHF. CDR3 in DNA: TGTGCCAGCAGTTCGGGACTTTCACCCCTCCACTTT.

V and J are TRBV7-6 and TRBJ1-1; no clear D gene. CDR1 and CDR2 from the germline V gene are SGHVS and FNYEAQ. Trimming removed 5 bases at V and 9 bases at J, with 13 bases between. The CDR3 extends over 12 amino acids. The CDR3 nucleotides read TGTGCCAGCAGCATGGGCCGGAATCAAGCTTTCTTT. It encodes CASSMGRNQAFF.

The rearrangement links TRBV7-2 to TRBJ1-1, with D tentatively TRBD1 (5 bases). In germline, CDR1 is SGHTA, CDR2 FQGNSA. The CDR3 runs to 15 residues. V was trimmed by 7 bases and J by 0 bases, leaving 15 bases between them. CDR3 coding DNA: TGTGCCAGCACCACACTTGACAGAGTGAACACTGAAGCTTTCTTT. It is translated as CASTTLDRVNTEAFF. The complete variable domain, with remaining parts taken from reference TRBV7-2 and TRBJ1-1, reads GAGVSQSPSNKVTEKGKDVELRCDPISGHTALYWYRQSLGQGLEFLIYFQGNSAPDKSGLPSDRFSAERTGGSVSTLTIQRTQQEDSAVYLCASTTLDRVNTEAFFGQGTRLTVV.

V gene TRBV10-3 combines with J gene TRBJ1-5, with D unresolved. CDR3 length: 14 residues. The V gene's germline CDR1 is ENHRY and CDR2 SYGVKD. V was clipped by 0 bases and J by 4 bases, with 7 bases between them. CDR3 residues: CAISESLANQPQHF. The CDR3 coding sequence is TGTGCCATCAGTGAGTCGTTGGCAAATCAGCCCCAGCATTTT.

The chain uses TRBV18 and TRBJ1-3; D is perhaps TRBD1 (5 bases). This CDR3 comprises 17 residues. Germline-derived CDR1 and CDR2 are KGHSH and LQKENI. With 3 bases removed from V and 2 bases from J, the gap between germline ends came to 17 bases. The CDR3 loop is CASSPYVSGEAGNTIYF. DNA of the CDR3: TGTGCCAGCTCACCCTACGTATCGGGGGAGGCTGGAAACACCATATATTTT. Complete variable domain (other parts from reference TRBV18 and TRBJ1-3): NAGVMQNPRHLVRRRGQEARLRCSPMKGHSHVYWYRQLPEEGLKFMVYLQKENIIDESGMPKERFSAEFPKEGPSILRIQQVVRGDSAAYFCASSPYVSGEAGNTIYFGEGSWLTVV.

V is TRBV5-5 and J is TRBJ2-2, with a possible D match to TRBD2 (7 bases). The CDR3 covers 16 residues. The V end was cut by 1 base, the J end by 4 bases, with 14 bases between. Germline lookup yields CDR1 SGHKS and CDR2 YYEKEE (reference sequence). CDR3 DNA: TGTGCCAGCAGCTTGATTTGGGGGGGGCCCACCGGGGAGCTGTTTTTT. Its translation: CASSLIWGGPTGELFF.

The chain carries TRBV5-1 and TRBJ1-1; D possibly corresponds to TRBD1 (6 bases). The CDR3 runs 13 residues. The germline V gene has CDR1 SGHRS and CDR2 YFSETQ. Trimming removed 6 bases from V and 7 bases from J, with 16 bases in between. The DNA of the CDR3 is TGCGCCAGCAATTCCCCGACAGGAAGTGAAGCTTTCTTT. Its protein is CASNSPTGSEAFF.